This TCR beta chain was sequenced for a study of blood T cell repertoires in COVID-19. On the study more broadly: Researchers got acute and convalescent COVID-19 samples from the United States, Italy and Spain. T cells, B-cell-depleted T cells, or PBMCs supplied cDNA or gDNA.

Per the authors' pipeline: Counts of nucleated cells, estimated from reference gene primer amplification, were obtained. The assay was immunoSEQ multiplex PCR, and TCRdb's table has in-frame clones only and misses some. D and trimming were read from the DNA, whereas the V and J calls and clone size are those reported in that table. The sample shows about 220,000 clones, approximately 80% of them seen only once. Trimming left V 1 base short and J 2 bases short, with 11 bases between. CDR1 and CDR2 (germline): SGDLS, YYNGEE. The CDR3 loop spans 15 amino acids. The chain uses TRBV9 and TRBJ2-3; the D is unclear. This clonotype was sampled from a man aged 50 to 59 with active or convalescent COVID-19. The sequenced material came from peripheral blood. The CDR3 DNA is TGTGCCAGCAGCGTAAATGCGGTAACCACAGATACGCAGTATTTT. This sequence encodes CASSVNAVTTDTQYF.